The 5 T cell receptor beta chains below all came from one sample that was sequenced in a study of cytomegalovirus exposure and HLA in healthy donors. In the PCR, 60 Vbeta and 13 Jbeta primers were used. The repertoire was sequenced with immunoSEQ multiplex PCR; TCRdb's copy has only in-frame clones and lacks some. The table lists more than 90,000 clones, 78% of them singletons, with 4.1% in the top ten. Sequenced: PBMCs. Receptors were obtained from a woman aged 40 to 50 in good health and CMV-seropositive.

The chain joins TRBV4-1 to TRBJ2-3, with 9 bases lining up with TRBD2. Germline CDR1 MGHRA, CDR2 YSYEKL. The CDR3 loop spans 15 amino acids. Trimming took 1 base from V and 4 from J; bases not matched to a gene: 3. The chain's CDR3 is CASSQVAGGPDTQYF. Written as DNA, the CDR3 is TGCGCCAGCAGCCAAGTCGCGGGAGGGCCAGATACGCAGTATTTT.

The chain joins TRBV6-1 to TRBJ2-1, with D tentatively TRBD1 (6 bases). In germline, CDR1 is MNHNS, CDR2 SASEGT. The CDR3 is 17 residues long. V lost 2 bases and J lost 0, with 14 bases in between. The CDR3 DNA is TGTGCCAGCAGTGAATTAGGAACAGGGAACTCCTACAATGAGCAGTTCTTC. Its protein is CASSELGTGNSYNEQFF.

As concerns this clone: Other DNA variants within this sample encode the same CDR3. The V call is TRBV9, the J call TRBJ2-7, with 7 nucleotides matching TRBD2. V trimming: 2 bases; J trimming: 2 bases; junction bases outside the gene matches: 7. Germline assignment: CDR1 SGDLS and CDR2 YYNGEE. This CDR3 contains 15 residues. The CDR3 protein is CASSVSGTTTYEQYF. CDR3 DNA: TGTGCCAGCAGCGTTTCCGGGACTACCACCTACGAGCAGTACTTC.

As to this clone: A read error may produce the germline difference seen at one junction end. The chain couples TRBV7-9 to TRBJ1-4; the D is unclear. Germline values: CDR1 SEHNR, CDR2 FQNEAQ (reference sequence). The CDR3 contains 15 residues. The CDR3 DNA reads TGTTCCAGCAGTCGAGAACTTGGGGAGAATGAAAAACTGTTTTTT. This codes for CSSSRELGENEKLFF.

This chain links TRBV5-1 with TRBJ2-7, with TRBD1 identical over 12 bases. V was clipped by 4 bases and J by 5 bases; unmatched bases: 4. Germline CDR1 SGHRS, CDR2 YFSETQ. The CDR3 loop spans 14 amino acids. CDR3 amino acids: CASSLGQGANEQYF. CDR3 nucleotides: TGCGCCAGCAGCCTGGGACAGGGGGCGAACGAGCAGTACTTC. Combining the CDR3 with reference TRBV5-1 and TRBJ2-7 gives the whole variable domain KAGVTQTPRYLIKTRGQQVTLSCSPISGHRSVSWYQQTPGQGLQFLFEYFSETQRNKGNFPGRFSGRQFSNSRSEMNVSTLELGDSALYLCASSLGQGANEQYFGPGTRLTVT.